The 17 T cell receptor beta chains in this list originate from one sample, sequenced in a study of T cells in Graves' hyperthyroidism and ophthalmopathy. TCR beta CDR3 region amplification was performed from RNA transcripts. HTBI primers drove first-round RT-PCR of the TCR CDR3. A single record per CDR3 protein comes from TCRdb applying MiXCR to the multiplex PCR reads. The sample carries about 610,000 distinct CDR3 sequences, approximately 15% recorded once. Input material: blood. The source is a woman aged 40 to 50 with Graves' ophthalmopathy.

This chain uses TRBV3-1 with TRBJ2-1; D is ambiguous. This CDR3 spans 14 amino acids. The germline V gene has CDR1 LGHDT and CDR2 YNNKEL (reference sequence). V lost 4 bases to trimming and J lost 4 bases, with 11 bases between them. The CDR3 nucleotides are TGTGCCAGCAGCCTGGCTACCCTTTACAATGAGCAGTTCTTC. It encodes CASSLATLYNEQFF.

In its sample, this clonotype was seen many times. V gene TRBV20-1 combines with J gene TRBJ1-2, with 8 bases lining up with TRBD1. The CDR3 covers 13 residues. From germline, CDR1 is DFQATT and CDR2 SNEGSKA (reference sequence). Trimming removed 3 bases from V and 2 bases from J; junction bases left unmatched: 2. The CDR3 region has the DNA TGCAGTGCTAGTTCAGGGGGCAACTATGGCTACACCTTC. Translating gives CSASSGGNYGYTF.

V usage is TRBV20-1 and J usage is TRBJ2-7, with D tentatively TRBD2 (5 bases). V was cut by 8 bases and J by 2 bases, with 16 bases left in between. There are 13 residues in the CDR3. Germline CDR1 and CDR2: DFQATT and SNEGSKA (reference sequence). CDR3 protein: CSPGVPDPYEQYF. The CDR3 nucleotides read TGCAGTCCCGGGGTGCCGGACCCCTACGAGCAGTACTTC.

The rearrangement links TRBV10-2 to TRBJ2-3, with TRBD1 as a possible D gene (6 bases). This CDR3 contains 13 residues. V was cut by 6 bases and J by 7 bases, with 14 bases left in between. Looked up from germline, CDR1 is WSHSY and CDR2 is SAAADI. The CDR3, as DNA: TGCGCCAGCAGCGATCCCCAGGGGAATACGCAGTATTTT. This codes for CASSDPQGNTQYF.

A word on this clonotype: Given a much more abundant clone one base away, this may be a read error. The gene calls are TRBV12-3 or TRBV12-4 and TRBJ2-1, with 7 bases fitting TRBD2. This CDR3 comprises 18 residues. The V and J ends lost 6 bases and 3 bases, in that order; junction bases with no gene match: 17. CDR3 in amino acids: CASRAGTNGRSVYNEQFF. The CDR3 coding sequence is TGTGCCAGCAGGGCCGGGACTAACGGGAGGAGTGTCTACAATGAGCAGTTCTTC.

This clonotype was recorded at least ten times. The V and J genes are TRBV3-1 and TRBJ2-2, with 9 bases matching TRBD2. Germline values: CDR1 LGHDT, CDR2 YNNKEL (reference sequence). The trim removed 0 bases at V and 7 bases at J, leaving 9 bases unmatched. CDR3 length equals 17 residues. CDR3: CASSQDFGLAFVGELFF. CDR3 DNA sequence: TGTGCCAGCAGCCAAGATTTTGGACTAGCGTTCGTCGGGGAGCTGTTTTTT.

This clonotype was detected ten times or more. The J gene is TRBJ2-7, the V gene TRBV12-3 or TRBV12-4; no firm D call. The CDR3 length is 12 residues. V was cut by 6 bases and J by 3 bases, with 9 bases left in between. This CDR3 reads CASSANYYEQYF. In nucleotides, the CDR3 is TGTGCCAGCAGCGCTAACTACTACGAGCAGTACTTC.

With respect to this clonotype: This CDR3 is missing its conserved last phenylalanine or tryptophan, likely due to a read error. The chain uses TRBV2 and TRBJ2-3; 10 nucleotides agree with TRBD1. This CDR3 region has 14 residues. From germline, CDR1 is SNHLY and CDR2 FYNNEI. Trimming took 8 bases from V and 1 from J; bases not matched to a gene: 3. This CDR3 reads CASQGTGGTDTQYL. CDR3 in DNA: TGTGCCAGCCAGGGGACAGGGGGCACAGATACGCAGTATCTT.

Turning to this clonotype: Sequence at one end of the junction differs from germline and may be a read error. The CDR3 region is CTSSSRDTDNEQFF. DNA of the CDR3: TGCACCAGCAGCTCCCGGGACACCGACAATGAGCAGTTCTTC. J is TRBJ2-1 and V is TRBV5-1; weak D call: TRBD1 (6 bases). Germline CDR1 and CDR2: SGHRS and YFSETQ. The CDR3 is made up of 14 amino acids.

Notes on this clonotype: It may be a read error: a sequence one base away is much more abundant. The rearrangement uses TRBV6-1 and TRBJ2-7; 8 bases match TRBD1. Trimming removed 8 bases from V and 2 bases from J; junction bases left unmatched: 2. CDR3 length: 12 amino acids. CDR1 is MNHNS, CDR2 SASEGT, per germline. This chain's CDR3 is CASWDRPYEQYF. The DNA of the CDR3 is TGTGCCAGCTGGGACAGGCCCTACGAGCAGTACTTC.

This sequence joins TRBV19 and TRBJ2-3; maybe TRBD1 (5 bases). Germline V lookup: CDR1 LNHDA, CDR2 SQIVND (reference sequence). There are 15 residues in the CDR3. Deletions cut 3 bases from V and 0 bases from J, with 10 bases between. The CDR3 is CASSIGACSTDTQYF. The CDR3 DNA is TGTGCCAGTAGTATTGGGGCATGCAGCACAGATACGCAGTATTTT.

This clonotype was recorded once. The rearrangement uses TRBV18 and TRBJ2-5, with no clear D. V dropped 2 bases and J dropped 4 bases, with 8 bases sitting between them. Looked up from germline, CDR1 is KGHSH and CDR2 is LQKENI. The CDR3 is made up of 13 amino acids. The CDR3 DNA sequence: TGTGCCAGCTCACCAGCAAAAGGAGAGACCCAGTACTTC. Protein: CASSPAKGETQYF.

This clonotype has a count of ten or more. The chain joins TRBV2 to TRBJ2-1, with 9 bases lining up with TRBD1. The germline V gene has CDR1 SNHLY and CDR2 FYNNEI. CDR3 length equals 16 residues. J was trimmed by 7 bases and V by 5 bases; bases with no gene match: 12. CDR3 bases: TGTGCCAGCAGTCGTGCTTGGGGACAGGGAAGGAATGAGCAGTTCTTC. Residues: CASSRAWGQGRNEQFF.

This clonotype was recorded at least ten times. J is TRBJ1-5 and V is TRBV18; a weak D match, TRBD1 (5 bases). Germline V CDR1 and CDR2: KGHSH, LQKENI. With 0 bases removed from V and 7 bases from J, the gap between germline ends came to 13 bases. The length of the CDR3 is 15 residues. As DNA, the CDR3 is TGTGCCAGCTCACCACCGTCGGCAGGGAGACAGCCCCAGCATTTT. Residues: CASSPPSAGRQPQHF.

This chain links TRBV9 with TRBJ2-3; D might be TRBD2 (5 bases). CDR3 length: 17 residues. The germline V gene encodes CDR1 SGDLS and CDR2 YYNGEE. Trimming cost V 0 bases and J 2 bases, with 16 bases left between them. The CDR3 sequence: CASSVDPRGLVTDTQYF. The CDR3 bases are TGTGCCAGCAGCGTAGATCCCCGGGGTTTGGTCACAGATACGCAGTATTTT.

This clonotype was recorded many times. The chain links TRBV6-1 to TRBJ1-5; D might be TRBD1 (5 bases). With 7 bases removed from V and 7 bases from J, the gap between germline ends came to 17 bases. CDR3 length: 14 residues. The V gene's germline CDR1 is MNHNS and CDR2 SASEGT. The CDR3 sequence: CASNPGTAGQPQHF. The CDR3 DNA is TGTGCCAGCAACCCCGGGACGGCCGGCCAGCCCCAGCATTTT.

This clonotype was detected many times. The chain has TRBV2 and TRBJ1-4; D not resolved. V lost 3 bases and J lost 3, with 14 bases in between. This CDR3 region has 16 residues. In germline, CDR1 is SNHLY, CDR2 FYNNEI. The CDR3 DNA is TGTGCCAGCAGTGAGGCAATCGGTACAGCTAATGAAAAACTGTTTTTT. The encoded protein is CASSEAIGTANEKLFF.